This T cell receptor (beta chain) originates from a study of spatial heterogeneity in lung cancer. Study-wide results and caveats: Mutation tallies in tumors tracked expanded intratumoral alpha and beta TCR counts.

This sample's time point: sample taken at primary tumor resection. The input material, whole RNA from tumor, nontumor lung or frozen PBMC, was sequenced unsorted. CDR1 is MGHRA, CDR2 YSYEKL, per germline. V lost 7 bases, J lost 7 bases, and 17 bases lay in between. This CDR3 is 15 amino acids long. This clonotype was counted at least ten times. Its specificity is not known. Every TCR cDNA molecule bore its own unique molecular identifier. TCRdb processed the 5' RACE reads anew with MiXCR; each CDR3 protein has one entry. The sample gives about 14,000 distinct CDR3 sequences, around 5% of which show up once; about 16% is in the top ten.

The clonotype was recovered from a female donor with early-stage non-small cell lung cancer. Sequenced material: lung tumor tissue, taken at surgery. J is TRBJ1-6 and V is TRBV4-1, with D maybe TRBD1 (6 bases). In DNA form, the CDR3 reads TGCGCCAGCACTTTAGAAGGGGGAGGGAATTCACCCCTCCACTTT. This codes for CASTLEGGGNSPLHF.